This T cell receptor beta chain was captured by sequencing in a study of T cell responses to AZD1222 COVID-19 vaccine. General study points: Of spike-specific TCRs, nearly half reportedly target regions left unmutated in variants. There were mostly white British donors and more females than males, and clonal diversity was possibly underestimated.

In the case of this clone: Its specificity is not known.

Generated by immunoSEQ multiplex PCR, the TCRdb table keeps only in-frame clones and is missing some. Here the sample spans about 180,000 clones, 85% to 90% being singletons. This material consisted of peripheral blood, taken on day 0 of AZD1222 vaccination. The TCR was taken from an adult in good health.

CDR3 in DNA: TGTGCCAGTAGTATGCGGGTAGCGGGGGGGAAACTAAGCTCCTACAATGAGCAGTTCTTC. It translates to CASSMRVAGGKLSSYNEQFF. The chain carries TRBV19 and TRBJ2-1, with 11 bases identical to TRBD2. The CDR3 consists of 20 residues. Germline CDR1 LNHDA, CDR2 SQIVND (reference sequence). V shed 3 bases, J shed 0 bases, and the junction held 13 bases outside the gene matches.